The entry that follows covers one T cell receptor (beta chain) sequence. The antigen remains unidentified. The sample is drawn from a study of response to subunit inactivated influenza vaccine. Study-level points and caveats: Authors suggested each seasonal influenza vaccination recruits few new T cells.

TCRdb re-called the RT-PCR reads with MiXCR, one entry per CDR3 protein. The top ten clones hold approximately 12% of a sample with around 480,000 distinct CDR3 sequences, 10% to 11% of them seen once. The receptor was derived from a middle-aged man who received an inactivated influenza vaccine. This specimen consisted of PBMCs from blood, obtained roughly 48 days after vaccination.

CDR3 sequence reads: CASSLGTASEQYF. CDR3 nucleotide sequence: TGTGCCAGCAGCTTAGGTACAGCCTCGGAGCAGTACTTC. The chain is built from TRBV7-9 and TRBJ2-7; no clear D. Deletions cut 1 base from V and 7 bases from J, with 11 bases between. The CDR3 is 13 residues long. The germline V gene has CDR1 SEHNR and CDR2 FQNEAQ (reference sequence).